The 10 T cell receptor beta chains presented below share a single source sample, sequenced in a study of siplizumab effects on memory and regulatory T cells. Some clones are missing from TCRdb's copy, which holds only in-frame ones; the method was immunoSEQ multiplex PCR. The table records 70,000 to 95,000 clones, approximately 90% of them present only once. The sequenced material came from CD4+ T cells sorted from blood. The origin of the receptors is a human donor in good health.

The chain combines TRBV30 with TRBJ1-5; D not resolved. In germline, CDR1 is GTSNPN, CDR2 SVGIG (reference sequence). The CDR3 consists of 19 residues. The V gene lost 0 bases and the J gene lost 0 bases, with 21 bases spanning the gap. The CDR3 is CAWSVRRSFGSTSNQPQHF. In nucleotides, the CDR3 is TGTGCCTGGAGTGTACGGCGGAGTTTTGGATCCACTAGCAATCAGCCCCAGCATTTT.

This chain uses TRBV7-2 with TRBJ2-7, with 7 positions matching TRBD2. Germline V CDR1 and CDR2: SGHTA, FQGNSA. The J segment lost 2 bases and the V segment lost 7 bases, leaving 8 bases of the junction unmatched. CDR3 length: 14 residues. CDR3 nucleotide sequence: TGTGCCAGCAACCTGGGGGGGGTTCCCTACGAGCAGTACTTC. This gives the protein CASNLGGVPYEQYF.

The sample holds one count of this clone. CDR3: CASSLTGQGGSQPQHF. The CDR3 DNA is TGTGCCAGTAGTCTTACTGGACAGGGGGGTAGTCAGCCCCAGCATTTT. The chain is built from TRBV19 and TRBJ1-5; 10 positions agree with TRBD1. The germline V gene encodes CDR1 LNHDA and CDR2 SQIVND (reference sequence). Losses at the gene ends were 5 bases for V and 6 bases for J; bases not matched to a gene: 10. The CDR3 contains 16 residues.

This clone was counted a single time. The V call is TRBV5-1, the J call TRBJ1-2, with 7 bases lining up with TRBD1. The J segment lost 7 bases and the V segment lost 5 bases, leaving 11 bases of the junction unmatched. Germline CDR1 and CDR2: SGHRS and YFSETQ. The CDR3 consists of 14 residues. CDR3 loop: CASRPDRLFSGYTF. For the CDR3, the DNA is TGCGCCAGCAGGCCGGACAGGCTTTTTAGTGGCTACACCTTC.

The chain couples TRBV9 to TRBJ1-2; 7 nucleotides line up with TRBD1. V shed 2 bases and J 1 base; nucleotides not matched to a gene: 8. In germline, CDR1 is SGDLS, CDR2 YYNGEE. This CDR3 is 16 amino acids long. The CDR3 is CASSVGQSIFNYGYTF. The CDR3 DNA reads as TGTGCCAGCAGCGTGGGACAGAGCATTTTTAACTATGGCTACACCTTC.

This chain uses TRBV28 with TRBJ2-3, with D hard to call. CDR1 is MDHEN and CDR2 is SYDVKM in the germline V gene. V lost 2 bases and J 1 base, leaving 10 bases between the germline ends. The CDR3 extends over 15 amino acids. The CDR3: CASSLVGSRTDTQYF. The CDR3 DNA is TGTGCCAGCAGTTTAGTGGGATCTCGCACAGATACGCAGTATTTT.

This clone was detected only once. The CDR3 loop reads CASSPSGGFRETQYF. As DNA, the CDR3 is TGTGCCAGCAGTCCATCCGGGGGATTTAGAGAGACCCAGTACTTC. The V gene is TRBV28, the J gene TRBJ2-5, with D possibly matching TRBD2 (6 bases). CDR1 is MDHEN and CDR2 is SYDVKM in the germline V gene. The germline V and J ends were trimmed by 5 bases and 4 bases, with 17 bases remaining between them. The CDR3 is 15 residues long. Variable domain in full (rest from reference TRBV28 and TRBJ2-5): DVKVTQSSRYLVKRTGEKVFLECVQDMDHENMFWYRQDPGLGLRLIYFSYDVKMKEKGDIPEGYSVSREKKERFSLILESASTNQTSMYLCASSPSGGFRETQYFGPGTRLLVL.

Notes on this clone: One end of the junction does not line up with germline, which may come from a read error. The sample carries other DNA sequences with the same CDR3. The CDR3 region is CASSKRRTYEQYF. In DNA form, the CDR3 reads TGCGCCAGCAGCAAAAGAAGGACTTACGAGCAGTACTTC. The V and J genes are TRBV11-2 and TRBJ2-7; D is perhaps TRBD2 (5 bases). CDR3 length: 13 residues. Germline values: CDR1 SGHAT, CDR2 FQNNGV.

The rearrangement links TRBV5-1 to TRBJ2-5; D perhaps matches TRBD1 (7 bases). CDR1 is SGHRS and CDR2 is YFSETQ in the germline V gene. V was shortened by 0 bases and J by 11 bases, with 14 bases between the two germline ends. The CDR3 consists of 13 residues. The CDR3 sequence is CASSLVRGRSQYF. DNA for the CDR3: TGCGCCAGCAGCTTGGTCAGGGGGAGGTCTCAGTACTTC. Together with reference TRBV5-1 and TRBJ2-5, the CDR3 gives the full variable domain: KAGVTQTPRYLIKTRGQQVTLSCSPISGHRSVSWYQQTPGQGLQFLFEYFSETQRNKGNFPGRFSGRQFSNSRSEMNVSTLELGDSALYLCASSLVRGRSQYFGPGTRLLVL.

The chain recombines TRBV14 with TRBJ2-5, with D possibly being TRBD2 (6 bases). From germline, CDR1 is SGHDN and CDR2 FVKESK. The length of the CDR3 is 13 residues. V was cut by 1 base and J by 5 bases, with 8 bases left in between. CDR3 nucleotide sequence: TGTGCCAGCAGCCAAGTTGGGAGGGAGACCCAGTACTTC. Protein: CASSQVGRETQYF.